This T cell receptor (beta chain) came from a study of cytomegalovirus exposure and HLA in healthy donors. Findings and limits, study-wide: Several of the most significant clusters were apparently associated with common viral pathogens in a later analysis. Cytomegalovirus-associated TCR beta chains were listed, numbering 150 to 200. Later analysis associated a missense DCLRE1C variant with TCR beta V- and J-gene trimming.

As for this clone: The antigen remains undetermined.

Though nominally healthy at sampling, donors likely had unrecorded immune exposures. Use of 60 Vbeta and 13 Jbeta primers characterized the PCR. Sequenced by immunoSEQ multiplex PCR; TCRdb stores in-frame clones only, minus some. This repertoire shows about 200,000 clones, 86% found once; its top ten account for 0.31%. Germline-derived CDR1 and CDR2 are SGHDT and YYEEEE. The CDR3 consists of 18 residues. Trimming shortened V by 0 bases and J by 0 bases, and 16 bases separated the two germline ends. The source of this sequence is a woman younger than 45 in good health and CMV-seronegative. This rearrangement joins TRBV5-6 to TRBJ2-1; possible D gene TRBD2, 6 bases. The sample taken for sequencing was PBMCs. The CDR3 reads CASSLAGGPTNSYNEQFF. Here the CDR3 DNA reads TGTGCCAGCAGCTTGGCCGGGGGTCCTACGAACTCCTACAATGAGCAGTTCTTC.